This TCR beta chain was recorded in a study of T cell changes during pregnancy in multiple sclerosis. The V gene lost 2 bases and the J gene lost 8 bases, with 13 bases spanning the gap. CDR3 size: 14 residues. Germline V gene sequence: CDR1 SGHTA, CDR2 FQGTGA. Measured with immunoSEQ multiplex PCR; TCRdb has only the in-frame clones, and not every one. The sample lists around 100,000 clones, more than 85% seen once, with about 3% in the top ten. The origin of this receptor is a female donor with multiple sclerosis, enrolled in a pregnancy study. Sample: peripheral blood, taken after pregnancy. The chain joins TRBV7-3 to TRBJ1-3; D not resolved. The CDR3 protein is CASSLDEGIDTIYF. The CDR3 DNA follows: TGTGCCAGCAGCTTAGATGAGGGTATCGACACCATATATTTT.